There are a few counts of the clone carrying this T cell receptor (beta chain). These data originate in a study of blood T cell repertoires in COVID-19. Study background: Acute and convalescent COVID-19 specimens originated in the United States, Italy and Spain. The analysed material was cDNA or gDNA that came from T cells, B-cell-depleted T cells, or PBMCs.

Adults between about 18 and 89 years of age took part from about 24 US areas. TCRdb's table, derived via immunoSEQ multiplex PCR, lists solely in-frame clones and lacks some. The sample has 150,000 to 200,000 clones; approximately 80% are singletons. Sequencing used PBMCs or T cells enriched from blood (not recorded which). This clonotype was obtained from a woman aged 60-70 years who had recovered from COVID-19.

Here the CDR3 DNA reads TGTGCCAGCAGCCAAGATCCAGGGGGCTGGGGTAATGAAAAACTGTTTTTT. This gives the protein CASSQDPGGWGNEKLFF. The chain links TRBV4-2 to TRBJ1-4; TRBD1 matches 8 bases. Germline V gene lookup returns CDR1 LGHNA and CDR2 YNFKEQ. The ends lost 0 bases at V and 4 bases at J; junction bases unmatched: 7. CDR3 length: 17 residues.